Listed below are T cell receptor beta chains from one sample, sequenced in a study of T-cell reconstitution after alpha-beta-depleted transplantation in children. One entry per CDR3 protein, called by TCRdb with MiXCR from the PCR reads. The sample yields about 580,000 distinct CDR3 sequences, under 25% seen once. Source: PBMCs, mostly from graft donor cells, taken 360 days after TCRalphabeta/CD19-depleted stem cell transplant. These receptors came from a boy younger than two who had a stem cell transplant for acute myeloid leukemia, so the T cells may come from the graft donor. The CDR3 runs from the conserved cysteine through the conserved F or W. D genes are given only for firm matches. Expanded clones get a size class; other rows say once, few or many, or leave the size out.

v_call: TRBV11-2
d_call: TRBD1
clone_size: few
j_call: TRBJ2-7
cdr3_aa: CASSLPNQPGQGIYEQYF
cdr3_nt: TGTGCCAGCAGCTTACCCAATCAACCGGGACAGGGGATCTACGAGCAGTACTTC

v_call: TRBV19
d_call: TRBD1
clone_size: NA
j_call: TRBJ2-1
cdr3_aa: CASTHGQGAIEQFF
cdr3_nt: TGTGCCAGTACCCACGGGCAGGGGGCCATTGAGCAGTTCTTC

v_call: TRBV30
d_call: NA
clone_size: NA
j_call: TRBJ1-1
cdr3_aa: CAWAWGPGEAFF
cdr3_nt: TGTGCCTGGGCCTGGGGGCCAGGTGAAGCTTTCTTT

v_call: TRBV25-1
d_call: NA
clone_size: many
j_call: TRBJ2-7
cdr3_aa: CASRDYEQYF
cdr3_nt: TGTGCCAGCCGCGACTACGAGCAGTACTTC

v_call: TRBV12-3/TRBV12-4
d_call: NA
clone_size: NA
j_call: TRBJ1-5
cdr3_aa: CASSPWVNQPQHF
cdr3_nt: TGTGCCAGCAGTCCGTGGGTCAATCAGCCCCAGCATTTT

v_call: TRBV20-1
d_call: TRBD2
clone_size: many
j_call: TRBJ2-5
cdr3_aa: CSARDGLAGDQETQYF
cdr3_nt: TGCAGTGCTAGAGATGGTCTAGCGGGGGATCAAGAGACCCAGTACTTC

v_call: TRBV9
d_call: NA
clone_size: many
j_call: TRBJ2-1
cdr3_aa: CASSVAGNNEQFF
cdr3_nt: TGTGCCAGCAGCGTAGCAGGGAACAATGAGCAGTTCTTC

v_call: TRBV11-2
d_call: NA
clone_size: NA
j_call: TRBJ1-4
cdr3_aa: CASSLSWEWTNEKLFF
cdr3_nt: TGTGCCAGCAGCTTATCCTGGGAATGGACTAATGAAAAACTGTTTTTT

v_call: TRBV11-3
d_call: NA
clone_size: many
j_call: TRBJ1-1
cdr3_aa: CASSLVVRWGDRMGTEAFF
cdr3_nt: TGTGCCAGCAGCTTAGTCGTCCGGTGGGGGGATAGGATGGGGACTGAAGCTTTCTTT

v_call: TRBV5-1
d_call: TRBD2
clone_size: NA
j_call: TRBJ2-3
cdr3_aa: CASSLSRTSAFTDTQYF
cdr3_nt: TGCGCCAGCAGCCTCTCCCGGACTAGCGCCTTCACAGATACGCAGTATTTT

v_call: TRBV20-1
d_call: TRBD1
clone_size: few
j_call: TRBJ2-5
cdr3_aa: CSAPFRDRVQETQYF
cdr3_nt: TGCAGTGCTCCCTTCCGGGACAGGGTTCAAGAGACCCAGTACTTC

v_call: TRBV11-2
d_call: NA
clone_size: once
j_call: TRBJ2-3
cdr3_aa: CASSPRRQDTQYF
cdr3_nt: TGTGCCAGCAGCCCAAGGCGACAAGATACGCAGTATTTT

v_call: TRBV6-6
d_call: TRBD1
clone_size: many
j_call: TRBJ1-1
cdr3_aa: CASSYSKGANTEAFF
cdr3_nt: TGTGCCAGCAGTTACTCGAAGGGGGCGAACACTGAAGCTTTCTTT

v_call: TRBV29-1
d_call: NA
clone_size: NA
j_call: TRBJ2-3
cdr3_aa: CSGWGRDTQYF
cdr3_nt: TGCAGCGGCTGGGGACGAGATACGCAGTATTTT

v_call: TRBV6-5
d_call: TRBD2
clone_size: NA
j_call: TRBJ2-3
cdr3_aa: CASSSYSTSGGAGSQYF
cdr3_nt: TGTGCCAGCAGTTCCTATTCAACTAGCGGGGGGGCCGGGTCGCAGTATTTT

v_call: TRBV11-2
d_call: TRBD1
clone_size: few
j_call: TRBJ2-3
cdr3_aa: CASSPYQGQMSTDTQYF
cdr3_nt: TGTGCCAGCAGCCCGTATCAGGGACAGATGAGCACAGATACGCAGTATTTT

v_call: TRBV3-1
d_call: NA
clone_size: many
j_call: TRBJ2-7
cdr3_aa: CASSQGGPPYEQYF
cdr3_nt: TGTGCCAGCAGCCAAGGCGGACCACCTTACGAGCAGTACTTC

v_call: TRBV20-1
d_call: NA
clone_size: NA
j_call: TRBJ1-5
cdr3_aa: CSARVFPGGGNQPQHF
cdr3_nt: TGCAGTGCTAGAGTCTTCCCCGGAGGGGGCAATCAGCCCCAGCATTTT

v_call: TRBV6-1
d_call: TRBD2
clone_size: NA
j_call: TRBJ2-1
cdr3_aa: CASSEIWAKWKAGTSNEQFF
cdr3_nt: TGTGCCAGCAGTGAAATCTGGGCTAAATGGAAAGCGGGGACGAGCAATGAGCAGTTCTTC

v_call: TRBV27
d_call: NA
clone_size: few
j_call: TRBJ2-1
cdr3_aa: CASSGAGRRNEQFF
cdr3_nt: TGTGCCAGCAGCGGGGCAGGGAGACGGAATGAGCAGTTCTTC

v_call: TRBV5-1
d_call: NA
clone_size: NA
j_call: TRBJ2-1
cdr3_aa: CASSLALEIYNEQFF
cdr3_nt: TGCGCCAGCAGCTTGGCACTAGAGATATACAATGAGCAGTTCTTC

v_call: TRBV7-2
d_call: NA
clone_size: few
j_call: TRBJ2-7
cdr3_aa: CASSLNRLDEQYF
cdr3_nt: TGTGCCAGCAGCTTAAACAGGCTCGACGAGCAGTACTTC

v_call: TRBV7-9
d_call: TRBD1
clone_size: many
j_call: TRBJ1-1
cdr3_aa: CASHEWGQGNTEAFF
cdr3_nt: TGTGCCAGCCATGAGTGGGGACAGGGAAACACTGAAGCTTTCTTT